Shown below are 22 T cell receptor beta chains from a single sample sequenced in a study of CD8+ T cells in alopecia areata. Once RNA had been extracted, it was reverse transcribed into cDNA to act as the sequencing template. TCRdb keeps only in-frame clones here, not all; method: immunoSEQ multiplex PCR. The sample shows 150,000 or so clones, approximately 48% of them seen only once. This specimen was CD8+ T cells sorted from blood, taken at week 0. These receptor sequences come from a human donor with alopecia areata.

This clone was seen more than once but under ten times. The chain is built from TRBV6-5 and TRBJ2-1; TRBD2 is a possible D gene (7 bases). V gave up 2 bases and J gave up 6 bases, with 14 bases separating them. The CDR3 extends over 15 amino acids. From germline, CDR1 is MNHEY and CDR2 SVGAGI. This chain's CDR3 is CASSYRAGALNEQFF. The CDR3 DNA reads as TGTGCCAGCAGTTACCGGGCGGGGGCCCTCAATGAGCAGTTCTTC.

This chain joins TRBV7-9 and TRBJ2-7, with D perhaps TRBD1 or TRBD2 (5 bases each). Trimming left V 4 bases short and J 0 bases short, with 13 bases between. The CDR3 has 15 residues. The germline V gene has CDR1 SEHNR and CDR2 FQNEAQ (reference sequence). As DNA, the CDR3 is TGTGCCAGCAGCTCAGAGGGGCAGAGCTCCTACGAGCAGTACTTC. This sequence encodes CASSSEGQSSYEQYF.

V gene TRBV9 combines with J gene TRBJ1-2, with 10 bases lining up with TRBD1. The CDR3 has 15 residues. Germline-derived CDR1 and CDR2 are SGDLS and YYNGEE. V gave up 4 bases and J gave up 6 bases; unmatched junction bases: 9. Here the CDR3 reads CASSRGPTGGNGYTF. CDR3 DNA: TGTGCCAGCAGCAGGGGGCCGACAGGGGGCAATGGCTACACCTTC.

This clone was seen only a few times. The rearrangement links TRBV6-6 to TRBJ1-1; 7 nucleotides agree with TRBD1. The CDR3 spans 13 residues. V lost 6 bases to trimming and J lost 6 bases; unmatched junction nucleotides: 7. CDR1 is MNHNY and CDR2 is SVGAGI in the germline V gene (reference sequence). CDR3 sequence (DNA): TGTGCCAGCAGCCAGGGGGTGAGCGCTGAAGCTTTCTTT. It specifies CASSQGVSAEAFF.

The sample holds a few counts of this clone. The V call is TRBV7-9, the J call TRBJ2-5, with a weak D call TRBD1 (6 bases). Between the trimmed V and J ends, which lost 0 bases and 3 bases, there was a span of 8 bases. Germline CDR1 is SEHNR and CDR2 is FQNEAQ (reference sequence). CDR3 length: 14 amino acids. The chain's CDR3 is CASSLANREETQYF. The DNA of the CDR3 is TGTGCCAGCAGCTTAGCAAACAGGGAAGAGACCCAGTACTTC.

This chain joins TRBV4-2 and TRBJ2-7; D unclear. In germline, CDR1 is LGHNA, CDR2 YNFKEQ. The CDR3 has 14 amino acids. Trimming removed 5 bases at V and 0 bases at J, with 11 bases between. The CDR3 spells CASSNSESSYEQYF. In nucleotides, the CDR3 is TGTGCCAGCAGCAACAGCGAGAGCTCCTACGAGCAGTACTTC.

This clone showed up just a few times. The chain has TRBV10-3 and TRBJ2-7; no reliable D call. CDR1 is ENHRY and CDR2 is SYGVKD in the germline V gene. CDR3 length: 14 amino acids. The V gene lost 3 bases and the J gene lost 2 bases, with 11 bases spanning the gap. CDR3 nucleotide sequence: TGTGCCATCAGTGAAGGGCAGGCCCCCTACGAGCAGTACTTC. Amino acids: CAISEGQAPYEQYF.

This clone was seen a few times. The chain uses TRBV6-5 and TRBJ2-3, with D unresolved. V lost 4 bases, J lost 6 bases, and 20 bases lay in between. CDR1 and CDR2 from the germline V gene are MNHEY and SVGAGI. This CDR3 has 16 amino acids. The CDR3, as DNA: TGTGCCAGCAGTTCGGATCACAGTGATAGTTCGGATACGCAGTATTTT. Translation gives CASSSDHSDSSDTQYF.

The table lists this clone with a few counts. This CDR3 is CASSSQILGTGSGANVLTF. CDR3 DNA: TGTGCCAGCAGTTCACAAATCCTTGGGACGGGCTCTGGGGCCAACGTCCTGACTTTC. The V gene is TRBV28, the J gene TRBJ2-6; D tentatively reads TRBD1 or TRBD2 (5 bases each). The CDR3 sequence is 19 residues long. The V gene lost 4 bases and the J gene lost 0 bases, with 19 bases spanning the gap. The germline gives CDR1 MDHEN, CDR2 SYDVKM. Supplemented by reference TRBV28 and TRBJ2-6, the full variable domain reads DVKVTQSSRYLVKRTGEKVFLECVQDMDHENMFWYRQDPGLGLRLIYFSYDVKMKEKGDIPEGYSVSREKKERFSLILESASTNQTSMYLCASSSQILGTGSGANVLTFGAGSRLTVL.

The chain is built from TRBV7-6 and TRBJ1-1; D uncertain. This CDR3 is built from 14 residues. Trimming left V 2 bases short and J 0 bases short, with 7 bases between. Germline V lookup: CDR1 SGHVS, CDR2 FNYEAQ. The CDR3 bases are TGTGCCAGCAGCTTAAGAGAGGTGAACACTGAAGCTTTCTTT. As protein: CASSLREVNTEAFF.

This clone was seen more than once but under ten times. The chain is built from TRBV7-9 and TRBJ2-6, with D possibly being TRBD1 (5 bases). CDR1 and CDR2 (germline): SEHNR, FQNEAQ (reference sequence). The CDR3 totals 15 residues. Trimming left V 6 bases short and J 0 bases short, with 9 bases between. In nucleotides, the CDR3 is TGTGCCAGCAGTAACCAGGGCTCTGGGGCCAACGTCCTGACTTTC. Translation gives CASSNQGSGANVLTF.

This clone was observed a handful of times. The rearrangement uses TRBV25-1 and TRBJ2-2; the D is unclear. Trimming took 8 bases from V and 7 from J, leaving 8 bases between them. The germline gives CDR1 MGHDK, CDR2 SYGVNS. This CDR3 comprises 11 residues. The DNA for the CDR3 is TGTGCCAGCCTCTGGGGCGGGGAGCTGTTTTTT. This codes for CASLWGGELFF.

The sample holds a few counts of this clone. CDR3 region: CASSRSANEQFF. The CDR3 DNA is TGTGCCAGCAGCAGGTCTGCGAATGAGCAGTTCTTC. The chain carries TRBV7-9 and TRBJ2-1; no clear D. There are 12 residues in the CDR3. Trimming pared 5 bases from V and 7 bases from J, leaving 9 bases between. Germline V gives CDR1 SEHNR, CDR2 FQNEAQ (reference sequence).

The CDR3 loop is CAWWFQGSYTF. As DNA, the CDR3 is TGTGCCTGGTGGTTCCAGGGGAGCTACACCTTC. The chain links TRBV30 to TRBJ1-2, with a tentative D call TRBD1 (6 bases). Looked up from germline, CDR1 is GTSNPN and CDR2 is SVGIG (reference sequence). The V and J ends lost 5 bases and 9 bases respectively, with 13 bases between them. The CDR3 runs to 11 residues.

V usage is TRBV5-6 and J usage is TRBJ2-7; 11 bases fit TRBD1. The germline gives CDR1 SGHDT, CDR2 YYEEEE. The V segment lost 0 bases and the J segment 3 bases; nucleotides outside the gene matches: 5. CDR3 length equals 16 residues. CDR3 bases: TGTGCCAGCAGCTTGGCCGGGACAGGGGGAGTCTACGAGCAGTACTTC. Its protein product is CASSLAGTGGVYEQYF.

The CDR3 sequence: CAWSKGVDGATEAFF. The CDR3 DNA is TGTGCCTGGAGCAAGGGGGTCGACGGGGCCACTGAAGCTTTCTTT. The chain is built from TRBV30 and TRBJ1-1, with TRBD1 as a possible D gene (6 bases). The CDR3 runs to 15 residues. V lost 3 bases and J 4 bases, leaving 18 bases between the germline ends. Per germline, CDR1 GTSNPN and CDR2 SVGIG (reference sequence).

The CDR3 DNA is TGTGCCAGCAGCGTAGTGGCGGGAGCCTACAATGAGCAGTTCTTC. It encodes CASSVVAGAYNEQFF. The chain uses TRBV9 and TRBJ2-1, with 7 bases matching TRBD2. The germline V gene has CDR1 SGDLS and CDR2 YYNGEE. V trimming: 0 bases; J trimming: 2 bases; junction bases outside the gene matches: 2. CDR3 length equals 15 residues.

The J gene is TRBJ2-2, the V gene TRBV5-5, with D perhaps matching TRBD1 (5 bases). V was cut by 1 base and J by 2 bases, with 9 bases left in between. Germline V gene data show CDR1 as SGHKS and CDR2 as YYEKEE (reference sequence). The CDR3 runs 15 residues. The CDR3 loop is CASSLKGRNTGELFF. CDR3 in DNA: TGTGCCAGCAGCTTGAAGGGGCGTAACACCGGGGAGCTGTTTTTT.

This sequence joins TRBV30 and TRBJ1-2; possible D gene TRBD1, 6 bases. Trimming pared 0 bases from V and 6 bases from J, leaving 11 bases between. CDR3 length: 13 amino acids. Germline CDR1 reads GTSNPN; CDR2 reads SVGIG (reference sequence). CDR3 coding DNA: TGTGCCTGGAGTGTAATAGGGGGGGATGGCTACACCTTC. Its protein is CAWSVIGGDGYTF.

In this sample, this clone turned up a few times. This sequence joins TRBV19 and TRBJ2-4, with D possibly called TRBD1 or TRBD2 (5 bases each). The length of the CDR3 is 13 residues. Germline assignment: CDR1 LNHDA and CDR2 SQIVND (reference sequence). Between the trimmed V and J ends, which lost 8 bases and 5 bases, there was a span of 13 bases. CDR3 loop: CASSWDLENIQYF. The CDR3 bases are TGTGCCAGTTCCTGGGACCTTGAAAACATTCAGTACTTC.

V gene TRBV6-5 combines with J gene TRBJ1-5; D perhaps matches TRBD1 (5 bases). V gave up 8 bases and J gave up 0 bases, with 8 bases separating them. The V gene's germline CDR1 is MNHEY and CDR2 SVGAGI. This CDR3 has 13 residues. The DNA of the CDR3 is TGTGCCAGCGGGACGTATAGCAATCAGCCCCAGCATTTT. Its translation is CASGTYSNQPQHF.

V is TRBV19 and J is TRBJ1-1; no definite D call. The CDR3 contains 13 residues. The germline V gene has CDR1 LNHDA and CDR2 SQIVND (reference sequence). V was shortened by 1 base and J by 4 bases, with 7 bases between the two germline ends. CDR3: CASSIGIGTEAFF. CDR3 DNA: TGTGCCAGTAGTATAGGAATTGGCACTGAAGCTTTCTTT.